This is a list of T cell receptor beta chains from one sample in a study of shared clonotypes between healthy human individuals. Assay used: immunoSEQ multiplex PCR; TCRdb lists only in-frame clones, some missing. The table lists a few million clones, around nine tenths of them singletons. Sequencing was performed on naive CD4+ T cells sorted from blood. All receptors derive from a man in his late teens or twenties in good health. Both conserved end residues are part of each CDR3. Fields, in order: clone size, J gene, D gene, V gene, CDR3 DNA, CDR3 protein. D genes are given only for firm matches. A clone size is listed for some rows: how often the clone was seen (once, few, many), or a class if it is expanded.

.	TRBJ1-3	.	TRBV5-1	TGCGCCAGCAGCTTAGCGGGCGCAAACACCATATATTTT	CASSLAGANTIYF
.	TRBJ2-2	.	TRBV5-6	TGTGCCAGCAGCTCCGGGATCACGAACACCGGGGAGCTGTTTTTT	CASSSGITNTGELFF
few	TRBJ2-2	.	TRBV9	TGTGCCAGCAGCGTAGCTGCGAACACCGGGGAGCTGTTTTTT	CASSVAANTGELFF
.	TRBJ2-2	.	TRBV30	TGTGCCTGGAGTGTACGGCGGACCGGGGAGCTGTTTTTT	CAWSVRRTGELFF
.	TRBJ2-5	.	TRBV9	TGTGCCAGCAGCCCCCATCCCGGCGGCGCTCAAGAGACCCAGTACTTC	CASSPHPGGAQETQYF
.	TRBJ1-3	.	TRBV6-5	TGTGCCAGCAGTTACAGGACACACTCTGGAAACACCATATATTTT	CASSYRTHSGNTIYF
.	TRBJ2-3	TRBD2	TRBV30	TGTGCCTGGAGTGTATCGGGGCTAGCGGCAGATACGCAGTATTTT	CAWSVSGLAADTQYF
once	TRBJ2-3	.	TRBV5-4	TGTGCCAGCCGGCCAGCCGCGGGGGATACGCAGTATTTT	CASRPAAGDTQYF
.	TRBJ2-1	TRBD2	TRBV5-6	TGTGCCAGCAGCTTTGGGCTAGCGGGGGCCTACAATGAGCAGTTCTTC	CASSFGLAGAYNEQFF
.	TRBJ2-7	TRBD2	TRBV7-8	TGTGCCAGCAGCTCGACTAGCGGGAGGACCTACGAGCAGTACTTC	CASSSTSGRTYEQYF
.	TRBJ2-5	TRBD2	TRBV5-5	TGTGCCAGCAGCTTGGGGGGACTAGCGGGAGTGGTAGAGACCCAGTACTTC	CASSLGGLAGVVETQYF
.	TRBJ1-6	.	TRBV5-6	TGTGCCAGCAGCCCCTCCCTCTCCCCACCCCTCCACTTT	CASSPSLSPPLHF
.	TRBJ1-1	.	TRBV5-1	TGCGCCAGCAGCCATACCGGGACCTTGAACACTGAAGCTTTCTTT	CASSHTGTLNTEAFF
.	TRBJ2-3	.	TRBV15	TGTGCCACCAGCAGAGATAGGCTAGCAAGGACAGATACGCAGTATTTT	CATSRDRLARTDTQYF
few	TRBJ1-6	TRBD1	TRBV5-6	TGTGCCAGCAGCTTGGTGACAGGGGGAAATTCACCCCTCCACTTT	CASSLVTGGNSPLHF
.	TRBJ2-7	TRBD2	TRBV30	TGTGCCTGGGCCACTAGCGGGGGGGCCTACGAGCAGTACTTC	CAWATSGGAYEQYF